The 3 T cell receptor beta chains below all came from one sample that was sequenced in a study of T-cell reconstitution after alpha-beta-depleted transplantation in children. Preparation of the TCRbeta library involved a method that used unique molecular identifiers. TCRdb processed the PCR reads anew with MiXCR; each CDR3 protein has one entry. This sample has about 510,000 distinct CDR3 sequences, with about an eighth found just once. The specimen was PBMCs, mostly from graft donor cells, collected 180 days after TCRalphabeta/CD19-depleted stem cell transplant. These receptors came from a female patient aged 2 to 10 who had a stem cell transplant for aplastic anemia, so the T cells may come from the graft donor.

This clonotype has only a few counts. The rearrangement joins TRBV29-1 to TRBJ2-3; a possible D gene is TRBD1 (5 bases). V was pared by 0 bases and J by 2 bases, with 9 bases between. Germline values: CDR1 SQVTM, CDR2 ANQGSEA. There are 14 residues in the CDR3. The CDR3 loop reads CSVEETAYTDTQYF. For the CDR3, the DNA is TGCAGCGTTGAAGAGACAGCCTACACAGATACGCAGTATTTT.

This clonotype was seen only a few times. The genes are TRBV6-1 and TRBJ1-5; D unresolved. The CDR3 is made up of 14 amino acids. The V gene lost 4 bases and the J gene lost 5 bases, with 12 bases spanning the gap. Looked up from germline, CDR1 is MNHNS and CDR2 is SASEGT. The CDR3 nucleotides are TGTGCCAGCAGTGGTGCTCAGCACCATCAGCCCCAGCATTTT. Its protein is CASSGAQHHQPQHF.

The chain recombines TRBV12-3 or TRBV12-4 with TRBJ2-3; D might be TRBD2 (5 bases). With 8 bases removed from V and 8 bases from J, the gap between germline ends came to 8 bases. The CDR3 runs 10 residues. DNA for the CDR3: TGTGCCAGCGAAGAGGGTACGCAGTATTTT. Amino acid sequence: CASEEGTQYF.